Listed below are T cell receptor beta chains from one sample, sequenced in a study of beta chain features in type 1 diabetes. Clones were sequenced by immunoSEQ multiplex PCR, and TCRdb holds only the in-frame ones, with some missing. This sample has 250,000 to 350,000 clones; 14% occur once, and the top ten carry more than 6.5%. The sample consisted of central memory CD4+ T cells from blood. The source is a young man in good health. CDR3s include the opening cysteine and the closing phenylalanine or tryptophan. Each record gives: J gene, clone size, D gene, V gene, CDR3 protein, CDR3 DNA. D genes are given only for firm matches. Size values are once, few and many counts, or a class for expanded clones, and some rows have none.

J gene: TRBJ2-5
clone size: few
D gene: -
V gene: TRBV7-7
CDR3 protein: CASSHGQQETQYF
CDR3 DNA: TGTGCCAGCAGCCACGGACAGCAAGAGACCCAGTACTTC

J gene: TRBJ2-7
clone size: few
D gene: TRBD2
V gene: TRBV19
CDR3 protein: CATGRVHEQYF
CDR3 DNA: TGTGCCACCGGGAGGGTCCACGAGCAGTACTTC

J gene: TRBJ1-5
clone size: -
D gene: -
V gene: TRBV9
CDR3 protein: CASRDTENTGLNQPQHF
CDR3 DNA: TGTGCCAGCAGAGACACCGAAAATACAGGCCTCAATCAGCCCCAGCATTTT

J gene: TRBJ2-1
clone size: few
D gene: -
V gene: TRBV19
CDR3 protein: CASSAADLTTYNEQFF
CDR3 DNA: TGTGCCAGTAGTGCGGCAGATCTGACCACCTACAATGAGCAGTTCTTC

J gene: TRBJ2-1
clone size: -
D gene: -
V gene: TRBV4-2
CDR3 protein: CASSQHMDTVQNEQFF
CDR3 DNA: TGTGCCAGCAGCCAACATATGGACACAGTTCAGAATGAGCAGTTCTTC

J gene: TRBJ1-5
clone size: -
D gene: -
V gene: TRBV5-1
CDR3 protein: CASSMNPGQPQHF
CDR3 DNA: TGCGCCAGCAGCATGAACCCAGGTCAGCCCCAGCATTTT

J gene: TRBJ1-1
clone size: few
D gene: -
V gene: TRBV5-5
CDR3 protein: CASSLAVQGDTEAFF
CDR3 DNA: TGTGCCAGCAGCTTGGCGGTACAGGGAGACACTGAAGCTTTCTTT

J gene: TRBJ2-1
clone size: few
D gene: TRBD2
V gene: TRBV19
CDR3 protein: CASSRTSVNEQFF
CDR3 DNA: TGTGCCAGTAGTCGGACTAGTGTGAATGAGCAGTTCTTC

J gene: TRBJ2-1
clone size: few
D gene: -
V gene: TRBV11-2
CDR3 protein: CASSFSGQPNNEQFF
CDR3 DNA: TGTGCCAGCAGCTTTTCCGGACAGCCCAACAATGAGCAGTTCTTC

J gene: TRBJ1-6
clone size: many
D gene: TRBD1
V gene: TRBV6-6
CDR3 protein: CASSRTGFRSPLHF
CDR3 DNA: TGTGCCAGCAGCAGGACAGGGTTTCGCTCACCCCTCCACTTT

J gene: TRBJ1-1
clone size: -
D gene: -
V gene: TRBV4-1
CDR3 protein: CASSRRTNTEAFF
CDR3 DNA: TGCGCCAGCAGCCGACGCACGAACACTGAAGCTTTCTTT

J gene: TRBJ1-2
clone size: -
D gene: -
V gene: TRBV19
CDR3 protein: CASSTYGRFSSNYGYTF
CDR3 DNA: TGTGCCAGTAGTACCTATGGCAGGTTCTCTTCTAACTATGGCTACACCTTC

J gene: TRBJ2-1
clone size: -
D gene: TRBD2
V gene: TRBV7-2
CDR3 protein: CASSWGGFNEQFF
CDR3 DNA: TGTGCCAGCAGCTGGGGAGGGTTCAATGAGCAGTTCTTC

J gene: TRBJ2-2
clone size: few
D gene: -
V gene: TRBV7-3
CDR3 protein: CASSLEAGELFF
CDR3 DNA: TGTGCCAGCAGCCTGGAAGCCGGGGAGCTGTTTTTT

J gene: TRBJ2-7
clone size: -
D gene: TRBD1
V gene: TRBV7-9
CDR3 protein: CASSLTGGGSYEQYF
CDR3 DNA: TGTGCCAGCAGCTTAACAGGGGGTGGTTCCTACGAGCAGTACTTC

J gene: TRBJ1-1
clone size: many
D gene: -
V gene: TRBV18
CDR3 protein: CASSPKQAGGTEAFF
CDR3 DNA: TGTGCCAGCTCACCAAAACAGGCAGGAGGGACTGAAGCTTTCTTT

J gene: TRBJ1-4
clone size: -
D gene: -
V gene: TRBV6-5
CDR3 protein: CASSSGGVLNEKLFF
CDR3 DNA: TGTGCCAGCAGTTCGGGAGGGGTCCTAAATGAAAAACTGTTTTTT

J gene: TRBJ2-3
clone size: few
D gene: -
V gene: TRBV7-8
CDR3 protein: CASSADTPSTDTQYF
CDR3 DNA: TGTGCCAGCAGTGCGGACACTCCTAGCACAGATACGCAGTATTTT

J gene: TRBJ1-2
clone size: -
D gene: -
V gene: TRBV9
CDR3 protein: CASSGRLNNYGYTF
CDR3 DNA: TGTGCCAGCAGCGGTCGCCTAAACAACTATGGCTACACCTTC

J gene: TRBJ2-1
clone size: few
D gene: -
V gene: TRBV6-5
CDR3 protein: CASSASPGLYNEQFF
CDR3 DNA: TGTGCCAGCAGTGCATCGCCTGGTCTTTACAATGAGCAGTTCTTC

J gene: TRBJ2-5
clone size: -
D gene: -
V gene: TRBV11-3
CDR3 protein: CASSSIETQYF
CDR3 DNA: TGTGCCAGCAGCTCGATAGAGACCCAGTACTTC

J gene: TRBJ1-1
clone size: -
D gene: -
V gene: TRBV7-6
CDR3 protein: CASKADTNTEAFF
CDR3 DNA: TGTGCCAGCAAGGCAGATACGAACACTGAAGCTTTCTTT

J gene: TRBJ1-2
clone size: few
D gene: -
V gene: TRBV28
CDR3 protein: CASSLSPMSNYGYTF
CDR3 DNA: TGTGCCAGCAGTTTATCACCCATGTCCAACTATGGCTACACCTTC

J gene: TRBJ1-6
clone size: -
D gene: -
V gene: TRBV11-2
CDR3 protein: CASSLEPGHNSPLHF
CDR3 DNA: TGTGCCAGCAGCTTAGAACCAGGACATAATTCACCCCTCCACTTT

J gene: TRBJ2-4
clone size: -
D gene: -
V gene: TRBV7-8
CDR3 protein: CASSQEASPNRIQYF
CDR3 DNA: TGTGCCAGCAGCCAAGAGGCCTCTCCGAATAGGATTCAGTACTTC

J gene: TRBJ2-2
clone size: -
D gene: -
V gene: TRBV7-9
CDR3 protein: CASSRRETGELFF
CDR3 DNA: TGTGCCAGCAGCCGCAGGGAAACCGGGGAGCTGTTTTTT

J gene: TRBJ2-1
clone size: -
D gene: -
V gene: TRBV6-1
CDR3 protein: CAISETGSSYNEQFF
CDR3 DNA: TGTGCCATCAGTGAAACAGGGAGCTCCTACAATGAGCAGTTCTTC

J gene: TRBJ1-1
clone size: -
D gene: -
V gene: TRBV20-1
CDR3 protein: CSASWVAEAFF
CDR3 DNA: TGCAGTGCTAGCTGGGTTGCTGAAGCTTTCTTT

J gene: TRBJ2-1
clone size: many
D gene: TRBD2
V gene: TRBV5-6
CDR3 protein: CASSFLTSGYSYNEQFF
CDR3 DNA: TGTGCCAGCAGCTTCCTCACTAGCGGATATTCCTACAATGAGCAGTTCTTC

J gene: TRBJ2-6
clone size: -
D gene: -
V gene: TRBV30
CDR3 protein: CAWSVAGANVLTF
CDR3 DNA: TGTGCCTGGAGTGTTGCTGGGGCCAACGTCCTGACTTTC

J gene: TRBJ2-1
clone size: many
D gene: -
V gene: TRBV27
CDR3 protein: CASSLRTNIYNEQFF
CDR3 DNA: TGTGCCAGCAGTTTGCGGACAAATATTTACAATGAGCAGTTCTTC

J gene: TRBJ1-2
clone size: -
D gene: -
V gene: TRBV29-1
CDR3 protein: CSVTGWSGYTF
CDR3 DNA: TGCAGCGTTACAGGGTGGTCTGGCTACACCTTC

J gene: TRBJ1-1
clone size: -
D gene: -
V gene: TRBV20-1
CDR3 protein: CSATGTLRAFF
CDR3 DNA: TGCAGTGCCACCGGGACTTTAAGAGCTTTCTTT

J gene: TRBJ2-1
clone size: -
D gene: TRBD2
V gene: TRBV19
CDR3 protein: CASSSGVYYNEQFF
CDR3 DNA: TGTGCCAGCTCTAGCGGAGTTTATTACAATGAGCAGTTCTTC

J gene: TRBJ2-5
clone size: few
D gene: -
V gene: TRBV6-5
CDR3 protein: CASRTGTGLGETQYF
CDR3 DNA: TGTGCCAGCAGGACCGGGACCGGGTTGGGGGAGACCCAGTACTTC

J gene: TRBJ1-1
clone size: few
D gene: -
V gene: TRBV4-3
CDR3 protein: CASSQDLYMNTEAFF
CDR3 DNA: TGCGCCAGCAGCCAAGATCTATACATGAACACTGAAGCTTTCTTT

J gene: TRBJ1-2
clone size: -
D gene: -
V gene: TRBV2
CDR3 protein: CASRRDGNYGYTF
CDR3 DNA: TGTGCCAGCAGGAGGGACGGAAACTATGGCTACACCTTC

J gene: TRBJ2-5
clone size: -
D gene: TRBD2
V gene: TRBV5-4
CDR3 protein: CASSQGSGRQETQYF
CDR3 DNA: TGTGCCAGCAGCCAAGGAAGCGGGAGACAAGAGACCCAGTACTTC

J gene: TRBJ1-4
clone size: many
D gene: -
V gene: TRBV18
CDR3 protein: CASSQRPVDEKLFF
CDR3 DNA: TGTGCCAGCTCACAGAGGCCTGTGGATGAAAAACTGTTTTTT

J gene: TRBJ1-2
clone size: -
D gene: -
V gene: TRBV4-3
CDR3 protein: CASSQEPGPPRGDGYTF
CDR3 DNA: TGCGCCAGCAGCCAAGAACCCGGGCCCCCTAGGGGAGATGGCTACACCTTC

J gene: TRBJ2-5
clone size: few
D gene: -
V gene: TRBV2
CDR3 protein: CASSATGYRETQYF
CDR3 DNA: TGTGCCAGCAGCGCGACTGGCTACCGGGAGACCCAGTACTTC

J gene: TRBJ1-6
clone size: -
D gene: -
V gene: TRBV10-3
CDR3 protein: CAISESGGNNSPLHF
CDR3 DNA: TGTGCCATCAGTGAGTCGGGTGGGAATAATTCACCCCTCCACTTT

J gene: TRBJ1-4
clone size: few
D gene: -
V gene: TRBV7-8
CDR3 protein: CASSLGGVEKLFF
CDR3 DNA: TGTGCCAGCAGCTTAGGAGGGGTTGAAAAACTGTTTTTT

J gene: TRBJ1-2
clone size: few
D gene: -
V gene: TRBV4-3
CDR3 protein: CASSQDEGTYGYTF
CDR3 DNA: TGCGCCAGCAGCCAAGATGAGGGGACCTATGGCTACACCTTC

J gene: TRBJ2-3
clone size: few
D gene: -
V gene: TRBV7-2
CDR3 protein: CASSWDITQYF
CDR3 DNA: TGTGCCAGCAGCTGGGACATTACGCAGTATTTT

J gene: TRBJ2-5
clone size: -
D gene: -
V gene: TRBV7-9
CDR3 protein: CASSLPGKETQYF
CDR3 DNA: TGTGCCAGCAGCTTACCAGGGAAAGAGACCCAGTACTTC

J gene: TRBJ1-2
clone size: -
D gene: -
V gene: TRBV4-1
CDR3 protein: CASSQAPGVGAIGYTF
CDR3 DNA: TGCGCCAGCAGCCAAGCTCCTGGGGTCGGGGCTATTGGCTACACCTTC

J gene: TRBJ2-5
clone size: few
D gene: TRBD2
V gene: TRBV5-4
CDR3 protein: CASSLVPPGGWETQYF
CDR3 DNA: TGTGCCAGCAGCTTAGTGCCACCGGGGGGATGGGAGACCCAGTACTTC

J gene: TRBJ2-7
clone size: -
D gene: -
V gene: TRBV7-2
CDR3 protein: CASNPGRDYEQYF
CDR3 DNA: TGTGCCAGCAACCCGGGACGGGACTACGAGCAGTACTTC

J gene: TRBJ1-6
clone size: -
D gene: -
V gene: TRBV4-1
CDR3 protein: CASSQDPGDAISPLHF
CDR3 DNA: TGCGCCAGCAGCCAAGATCCAGGGGACGCAATTTCACCCCTCCACTTT

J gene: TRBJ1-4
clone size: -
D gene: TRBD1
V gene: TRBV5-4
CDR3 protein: CASSGGQGGEKLFF
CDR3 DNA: TGTGCCAGCAGCGGGGGACAGGGAGGTGAAAAACTGTTTTTT

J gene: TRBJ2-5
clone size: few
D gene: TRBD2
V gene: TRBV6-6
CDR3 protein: CASRKQREGGETQYF
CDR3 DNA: TGTGCCAGCAGAAAGCAGCGGGAGGGGGGAGAGACCCAGTACTTC

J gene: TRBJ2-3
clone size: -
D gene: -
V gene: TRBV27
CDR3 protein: CASISPGSTKYF
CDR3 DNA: TGTGCCAGCATCTCCCCGGGGTCTACTAAGTATTTT

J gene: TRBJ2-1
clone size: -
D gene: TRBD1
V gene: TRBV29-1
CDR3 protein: CSARRTGDHEQFF
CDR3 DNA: TGCAGCGCACGCAGGACAGGGGATCATGAGCAGTTCTTC

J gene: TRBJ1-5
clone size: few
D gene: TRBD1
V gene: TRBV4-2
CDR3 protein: CASSLGQYSNQPQHF
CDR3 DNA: TGTGCCAGCAGCCTGGGACAGTATAGCAATCAGCCCCAGCATTTT